This T cell receptor beta chain was recovered during a study of blood T cell repertoires in COVID-19. Study background: The United States, Italy and Spain provided the acute and convalescent COVID-19 samples. From T cells, B-cell-depleted T cells, or PBMCs came the material, which was cDNA or gDNA.

Authors' analysis steps: For nucleated cells, counts were estimated from reference gene primer amplification. Profiling relied on immunoSEQ multiplex PCR, and the TCRdb table lists in-frame clones only, not all of them. V and J calls and clone size come straight from that table; D and trimming were deduced from the DNA. The sample consists of 150,000 or so clones, approximately 82% of them appearing once. Trimming took 7 bases from V and 11 from J, leaving 14 bases between them. Germline-derived CDR1 and CDR2 are MNHEY and SVGAGI. CDR3 size: 11 residues. The genes are TRBV6-5 and TRBJ1-1; D possibly corresponds to TRBD1 (6 bases). The material sequenced was peripheral blood. This TCR was sampled from a man in his sixties or seventies who had recovered from COVID-19. The chain's CDR3 is CASTLQGLAFF. DNA of the CDR3: TGTGCCAGCACTTTACAGGGTCTCGCTTTCTTT.